Considering frequency, the clone carrying this TCR beta chain is medium-sized. This sample is part of a study of human CD8 memory T cell subsets. Stem-like CD8+ memory T cells, termed TSTEM, were CCR7+ PD-1- TIGIT-. The CDR3 runs to 17 residues. CDR1 is MNHEY, CDR2 SVGAGI, per germline. Libraries of TCR beta chains were produced by 5' RACE (UMI-labeled). Reanalyzing the 5' RACE reads, TCRdb keeps one entry per CDR3 protein, without DNA. The specimen's table records 9,500 to 12,000 distinct CDR3 sequences. The sequence was collected from a human donor in good health. Material for sequencing was CD8+ stem-like memory T cells (TSCM and TCM) sorted from PBMCs. Subset indicated: stem-like memory CD8 T cells (TSTEM), CCR7+ PD-1- TIGIT-. The chain recombines TRBV6-5 with TRBJ1-2; TCRdb lists TRBD1, though no DNA is available to test this call. This CDR3 reads CASSYSGQGAKLLGYTF.